A selection of T cell receptor beta chains follows, all from one sample in a study of T cell responses to AZD1222 COVID-19 vaccine. Using immunoSEQ multiplex PCR, the repertoire was profiled, and TCRdb retains in-frame clones only, with some absent. The data contain 20,000 to 30,000 clones, 88% of them singletons. This specimen consisted of peripheral blood, obtained 28 days after the second AZD1222 dose. Every receptor here comes from an adult who received the AZD1222 COVID-19 vaccine. Each CDR3 is given with its conserved first and last residue. D genes are given only for firm matches. A row's size may be missing; if present it is once, few, many or a size class.

len | abundance | j_gene | d_gene | v_gene | CDR3nt | CDR3aa
16 | . | TRBJ1-4 | . | TRBV19 | TGTGCCAGTAGTGCACCTCTGGGGACAACTAATGAAAAACTGTTTTTT | CASSAPLGTTNEKLFF
15 | . | TRBJ1-4 | TRBD1 | TRBV11-2 | TGTGCCAGCAGCCGAGGGGACAGAACTAATGAAAAACTGTTTTTT | CASSRGDRTNEKLFF
15 | . | TRBJ2-6 | . | TRBV6-5 | TGTGCCAGCAGCCTACAGAACTCTGGGGCCAACGTCCTGACTTTC | CASSLQNSGANVLTF
12 | . | TRBJ2-1 | . | TRBV7-9 | TGTGCCAGCAGCTTGACGAGCGGGGAGCAGTTCTTC | CASSLTSGEQFF
14 | . | TRBJ2-7 | . | TRBV6-2/TRBV6-3 | TGTGCCAGCAGTTTGGTAGCAGGAACCTACGAGCAGTACTTC | CASSLVAGTYEQYF
14 | . | TRBJ2-6 | . | TRBV10-3 | TGTGCCATCACGGGGGACACTGGGGCCAACGTCCTGACTTTC | CAITGDTGANVLTF
13 | few | TRBJ1-2 | . | TRBV18 | TGTGCCAGCTCACCAGACACGAACTATGGCTACACCTTC | CASSPDTNYGYTF
15 | few | TRBJ2-5 | . | TRBV5-5 | TGTGCCAGCAGCTTGGTTTGGGCAGCATGGAGGGCCCAGTACTTC | CASSLVWAAWRAQYF
11 | . | TRBJ1-2 | . | TRBV20-1 | TGCAGTGCTAGAGATCCGGGTGGCTACACCTTC | CSARDPGGYTF
14 | . | TRBJ1-3 | . | TRBV6-6 | TGTGCCAGCAGACAGACTAACTCTGGAAACACCATATATTTT | CASRQTNSGNTIYF
14 | . | TRBJ2-3 | . | TRBV7-2 | TGTGCCAGCAGCTTAGGAGGTCCGGAAGATACGCAGTATTTT | CASSLGGPEDTQYF
13 | . | TRBJ2-2 | TRBD1 | TRBV10-1 | TGCGCCAGCAGTTGGACAGGGACTGGGGAGCTGTTTTTT | CASSWTGTGELFF
13 | . | TRBJ1-1 | . | TRBV18 | TGTGCCAGCTCACTGGCAGGGGACACTGAAGCTTTCTTT | CASSLAGDTEAFF
13 | . | TRBJ2-1 | . | TRBV6-5 | TGTGCCAGCAGTTACTCCCCACTAGACAAGCGGTTCTTC | CASSYSPLDKRFF
13 | . | TRBJ1-1 | . | TRBV11-2 | TGTGCCAGCATTCTAGGCTTGAACACTGAAGCTTTCTTT | CASILGLNTEAFF
12 | . | TRBJ1-1 | . | TRBV23-1 | TGCGCCAGCCCCCTCGGGGACACTGAAGCTTTCTTT | CASPLGDTEAFF
14 | . | TRBJ1-1 | . | TRBV12-5 | TGTGCTAGTGGGGGTGGGGCTGGCGTCAGTGAAGCTTTCTTT | CASGGGAGVSEAFF
15 | . | TRBJ2-7 | . | TRBV4-2 | TGTGCCAGCAGCCAAGAGTTGCGAGAGAGGTACGAGCAGTACTTC | CASSQELRERYEQYF
14 | medium-sized | TRBJ2-2 | . | TRBV27 | TGTGCCAGCAGTTTATCGGAGTTGACCGGGGAGCTGTTTTTT | CASSLSELTGELFF
14 | once | TRBJ2-7 | TRBD1 | TRBV5-1 | TGCGCCAGCAGCCTTACAGGGGGCATCTACGAGCAGTACTTC | CASSLTGGIYEQYF
13 | . | TRBJ2-7 | TRBD2 | TRBV12-3/TRBV12-4 | TGTGCCAGCAGTCTCGGACTAGCGGGGGAGCAGTACTTC | CASSLGLAGEQYF
17 | . | TRBJ2-6 | . | TRBV18 | TGTGCCAGCTCACCACCGGCAGGTACCTCTGGGGCCAACGTCCTGACTTTC | CASSPPAGTSGANVLTF
16 | . | TRBJ2-3 | TRBD2 | TRBV7-4 | TGTGCCAGCCCCCCCTTGGGAGCGGGGGACATAGATACGCAGTATTTT | CASPPLGAGDIDTQYF
14 | . | TRBJ2-1 | . | TRBV6-5 | TGTGCCAGCAGTTACTCAGGCTCCTACAATGAGCAGTTCTTC | CASSYSGSYNEQFF
15 | . | TRBJ2-2 | . | TRBV5-1 | TGCGCCAGCAGCTCCGGGACATCGAACACCGGGGAGCTGTTTTTT | CASSSGTSNTGELFF